This T cell receptor beta chain comes out of a study of blood T cell repertoires in COVID-19. Across the study: Sites across the United States, Italy and Spain contributed samples from acute and convalescent COVID-19. T cells, B-cell-depleted T cells, or PBMCs provided the cDNA or gDNA that served as material.

The germline gives CDR1 SGHTA, CDR2 FQGTGA. The V and J ends lost 1 base and 7 bases respectively, with 7 bases between them. The CDR3 is 13 residues long. In Seattle, patients joined the study during active infection and were tracked longitudinally. In the original analysis: Nucleated cell counts were estimated from reference gene primer amplification. Clones were sequenced by immunoSEQ multiplex PCR, and TCRdb holds only the in-frame ones, with some missing. V and J calls and clone size follow that table, whereas D and trimming were derived from the DNA. This sample has approximately 93,000 clones; around nine tenths occur once, and the top ten carry around 2%.

The sequencing sample was made of peripheral blood. The clonotype originates from a man between 45 and 60 years old with COVID-19, enrolled during active disease. The rearrangement links TRBV7-3 to TRBJ2-2; D gene unclear. CDR3 in DNA: TGTGCCAGCAGCTTAAGGCCGGGCGGGGAGCTGTTTTTT. Translated: CASSLRPGGELFF.